This T cell receptor beta chain was profiled in a study of spatial heterogeneity in lung cancer. Study context: Averaged across combinations, each unique TCR and UMI pairing appeared more than ten times in raw reads, which were uncorrected. Study-wide results and caveats: There were more appearances of ubiquitous expanded tumor TCRs in blood at resection than at follow-up.

As for time point: sample taken at primary tumor resection. Frozen PBMC, nontumor lung or tumor provided whole RNA, which was sequenced unsorted. This clonotype was counted a few times. The antigen is undetermined. CDR1 and CDR2 (germline): SGHDN, FVKESK. This CDR3 contains 16 residues. J gave up 9 bases and V 1 base, and 8 bases lay outside the gene matches. TCRdb called the 5' RACE reads again in MiXCR, with one record for every CDR3 protein. The table shows some 38,000 distinct CDR3 sequences, with roughly 7.4% occurring only once. The sequences come from PBMCs, collected at surgery. This chain uses TRBV14 with TRBJ1-6, with 8 bases identical to TRBD1. The clonotype originates from a male donor with early-stage non-small cell lung cancer. For the CDR3, the DNA is TGTGCCAGCAGCCAAGCGTCAGGGGGCCGGGGTTCACCCCTCCACTTT. Protein: CASSQASGGRGSPLHF.